This note documents a single T cell receptor (beta chain) sequence. The CDR3 is 15 amino acids. V shed 3 bases and J shed 2 bases, with 14 bases lying between them. Germline V gene lookup returns CDR1 KGHSH and CDR2 LQKENI. In the source study's methods: Amplification of reference gene primers was used by the study to estimate nucleated cell counts. TCRdb's table, derived via immunoSEQ multiplex PCR, lists solely in-frame clones and lacks some. V, J and clone size are those of that table, while D and trimming were read from the DNA. The repertoire holds 110,000 or so clones, with approximately 87% as singletons. This sample stems from a study of blood T cell repertoires in COVID-19. As for the study in general: Some COVID-19 samples were acute and others convalescent; all came from the United States, Italy and Spain. T cells, B-cell-depleted T cells, or PBMCs provided the cDNA or gDNA that served as material.

The receptor comes from a woman aged 60 to 75 with acute or convalescent COVID-19. Sequencing used peripheral blood. J is TRBJ2-7 and V is TRBV18; no clear D. This chain's CDR3 is CASSPDQVQAYEQYF. In DNA, the CDR3 is TGTGCCAGCTCACCGGATCAGGTCCAAGCCTACGAGCAGTACTTC.